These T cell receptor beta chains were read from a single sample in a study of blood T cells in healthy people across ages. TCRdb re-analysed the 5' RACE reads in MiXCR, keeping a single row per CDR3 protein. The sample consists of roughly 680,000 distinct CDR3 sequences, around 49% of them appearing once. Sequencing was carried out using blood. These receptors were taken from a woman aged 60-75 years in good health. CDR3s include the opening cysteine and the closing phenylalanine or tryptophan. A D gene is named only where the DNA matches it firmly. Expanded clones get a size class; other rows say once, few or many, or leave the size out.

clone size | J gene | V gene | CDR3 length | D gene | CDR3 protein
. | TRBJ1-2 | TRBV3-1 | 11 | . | CASSQQDGYTF
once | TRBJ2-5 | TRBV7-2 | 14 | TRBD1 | CASSSRQGENEQYF
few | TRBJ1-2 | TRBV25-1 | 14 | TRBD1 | CASSEPGTGRGYTF
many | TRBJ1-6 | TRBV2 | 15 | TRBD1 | CASSTTGQGNSPLHF
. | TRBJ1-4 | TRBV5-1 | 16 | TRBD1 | CASSDVSGTGNEKLFF
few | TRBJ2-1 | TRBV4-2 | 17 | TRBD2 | CASSHPGGLAGANEQFF
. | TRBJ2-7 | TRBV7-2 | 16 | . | CASSLAPTGGGDEQYF
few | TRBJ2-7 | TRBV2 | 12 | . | CASRDDSYEQYF
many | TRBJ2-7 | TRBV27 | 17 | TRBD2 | CASSLLASGRATYEQYF
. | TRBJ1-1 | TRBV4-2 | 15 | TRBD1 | CASSQETGGDTEAFF
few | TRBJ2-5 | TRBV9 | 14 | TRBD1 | CASSPPLGGYEQYF
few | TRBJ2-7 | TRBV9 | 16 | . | CASSVDRDTSSYEQYF
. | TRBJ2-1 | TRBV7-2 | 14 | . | CASSPARGYNEQFF
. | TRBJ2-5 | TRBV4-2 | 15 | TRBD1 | CASSQEPGQAETQYF
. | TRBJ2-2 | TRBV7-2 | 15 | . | CASRSPGLNTGELFF
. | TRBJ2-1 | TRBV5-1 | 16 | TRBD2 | CASSSTSDPSYNEQFF
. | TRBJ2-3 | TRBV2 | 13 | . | CASSSFPTDTQYF
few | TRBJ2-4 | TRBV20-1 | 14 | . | CSAVQGRAKNIQYF
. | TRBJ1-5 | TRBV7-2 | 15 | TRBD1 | CASSTRTGDNQPQHF
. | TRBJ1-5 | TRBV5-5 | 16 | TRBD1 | CASSLAVGTGVQPQHF
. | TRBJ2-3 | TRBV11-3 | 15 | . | CASSLEKGRTDTQYF
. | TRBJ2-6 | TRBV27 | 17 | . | CASSLEAARPGANVLTF
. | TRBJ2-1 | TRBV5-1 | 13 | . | CASTSGQNNEQFF
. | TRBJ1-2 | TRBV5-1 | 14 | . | CASSLNIATDGYTF
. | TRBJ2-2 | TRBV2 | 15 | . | CASRLDSLGTGELFF
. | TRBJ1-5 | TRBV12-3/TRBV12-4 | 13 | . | CASSVNDGGPQHF
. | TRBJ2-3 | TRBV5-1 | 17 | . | CASSLGRPRTSTDTQYF
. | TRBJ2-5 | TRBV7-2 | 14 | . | CASNLIYRRETQYF
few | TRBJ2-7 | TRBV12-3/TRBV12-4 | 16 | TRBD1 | CASSQTGTVSSYEQYF
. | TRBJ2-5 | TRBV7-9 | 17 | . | CASSKGDNDGTPETQYF
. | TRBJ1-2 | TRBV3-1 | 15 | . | CASSQVGPKPYGYTF
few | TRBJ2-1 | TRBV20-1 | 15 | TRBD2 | CSAPAGLERYNEQFF
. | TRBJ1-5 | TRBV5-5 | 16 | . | CASSLDLVGGNQPQHF
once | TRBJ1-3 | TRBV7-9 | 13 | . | CASSLASGNTIYF
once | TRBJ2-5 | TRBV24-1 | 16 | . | CATSDFRDGTGETQYF
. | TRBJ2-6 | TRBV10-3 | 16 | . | CAIRGSRPSGANVLTF
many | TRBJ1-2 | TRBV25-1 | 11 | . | CASSDGYGYTF
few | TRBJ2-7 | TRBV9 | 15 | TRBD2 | CASSVGLAATYEQYF
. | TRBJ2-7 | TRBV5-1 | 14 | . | CASSPWPTQDEQYF
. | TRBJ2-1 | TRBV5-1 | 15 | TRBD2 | CASSREGWTYNEQFF
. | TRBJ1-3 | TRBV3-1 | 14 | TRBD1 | CASSQAQGLNTIYF
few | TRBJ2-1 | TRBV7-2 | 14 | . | CASSFPSYYNEQFF
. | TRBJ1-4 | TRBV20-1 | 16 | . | CSAAQLGNTRNEKLFF
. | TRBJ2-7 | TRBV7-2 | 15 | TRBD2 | CASSPPSGRILEQYF
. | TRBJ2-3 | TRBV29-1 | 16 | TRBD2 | CSVEGSLAGGSDTQYF
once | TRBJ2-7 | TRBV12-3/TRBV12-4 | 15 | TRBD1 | CASSSQGAIPYEQYF
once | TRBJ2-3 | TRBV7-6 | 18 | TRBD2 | CASSLWASGSGNPDTQYF
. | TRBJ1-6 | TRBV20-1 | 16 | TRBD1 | CSALDRANSISSPLHF
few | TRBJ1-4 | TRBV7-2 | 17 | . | CASSLVGPAATNEKLFF
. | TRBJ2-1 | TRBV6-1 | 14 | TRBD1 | CASSERTGYNEQFF
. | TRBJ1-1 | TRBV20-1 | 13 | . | CSARERSPTEAFF
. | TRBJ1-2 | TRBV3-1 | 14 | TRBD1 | CASSQVRQGYGYTF
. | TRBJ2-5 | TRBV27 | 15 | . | CASSPRDSGGETQYF
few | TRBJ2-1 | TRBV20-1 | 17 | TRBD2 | CSAREASGRGAYNEQFF
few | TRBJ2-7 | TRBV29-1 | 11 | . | CSGVSSYEQYF
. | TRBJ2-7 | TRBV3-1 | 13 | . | CASSQVSGNEQYF
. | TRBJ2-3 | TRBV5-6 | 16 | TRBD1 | CASSLELGGRTDTQYF